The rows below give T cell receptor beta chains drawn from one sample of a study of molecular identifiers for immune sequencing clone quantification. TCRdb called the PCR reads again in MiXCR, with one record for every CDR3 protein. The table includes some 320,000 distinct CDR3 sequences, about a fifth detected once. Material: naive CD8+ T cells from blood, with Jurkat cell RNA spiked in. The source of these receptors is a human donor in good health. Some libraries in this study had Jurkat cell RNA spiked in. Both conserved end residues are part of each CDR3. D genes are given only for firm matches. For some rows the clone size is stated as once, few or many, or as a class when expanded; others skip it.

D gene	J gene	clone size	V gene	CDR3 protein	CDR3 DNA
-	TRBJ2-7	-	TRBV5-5	CASSLVAGSRATYEQYF	TGTGCCAGCAGCTTGGTTGCGGGGTCCCGAGCCACCTACGAGCAGTACTTC
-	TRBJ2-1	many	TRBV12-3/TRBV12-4	CASSLSSRSGGNEQFF	TGTGCCAGCAGTTTATCGAGTCGGTCAGGTGGGAATGAGCAGTTCTTC
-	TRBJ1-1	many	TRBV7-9	CASSLSDGYTEAFF	TGTGCCAGCAGCTTATCGGACGGCTACACTGAAGCTTTCTTT
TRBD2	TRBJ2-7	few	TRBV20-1	CSAPTSGGAPSYEQYF	TGCAGTGCTCCGACTAGCGGGGGGGCCCCTAGCTACGAGCAGTACTTC
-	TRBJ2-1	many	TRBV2	CASSEDWTLGDNEQFF	TGTGCCAGCAGTGAAGATTGGACACTAGGGGACAATGAGCAGTTCTTC
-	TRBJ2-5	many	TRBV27	CASSFGQGGETQYF	TGTGCCAGCAGTTTTGGCCAGGGGGGAGAGACCCAGTACTTC
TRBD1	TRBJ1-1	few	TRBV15	CATSRIDRVYSWGYTEAFF	TGTGCCACCAGCAGAATTGACAGGGTATATTCGTGGGGTTACACTGAAGCTTTCTTT
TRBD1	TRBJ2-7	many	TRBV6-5	CASSYGTGVEQYF	TGTGCCAGCAGTTACGGGACAGGGGTCGAGCAGTACTTC
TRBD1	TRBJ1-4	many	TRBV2	CASRDRTSNEKLFF	TGTGCCAGCAGGGACAGGACTTCTAATGAAAAACTGTTTTTT
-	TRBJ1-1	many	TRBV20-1	CSAQKSLNTEAFF	TGCAGTGCCCAGAAGAGTTTGAACACTGAAGCTTTCTTT
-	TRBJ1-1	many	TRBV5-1	CASSLQSMNTEAFF	TGCGCCAGCAGCTTGCAGTCCATGAACACTGAAGCTTTCTTT
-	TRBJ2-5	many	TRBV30	CAWSQSLRPTQYF	TGTGCCTGGAGTCAAAGTTTGAGGCCCACCCAGTACTTC
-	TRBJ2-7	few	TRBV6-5	CASSAGPRYSYEQYF	TGTGCCAGCAGTGCCGGGCCGAGGTACTCCTACGAGCAGTACTTC
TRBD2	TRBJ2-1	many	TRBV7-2	CASSSIAGGYNEQFF	TGTGCCAGCAGCTCAATAGCGGGAGGGTACAATGAGCAGTTCTTC
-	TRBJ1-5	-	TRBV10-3	CAISEFKENQPQHF	TGTGCCATCAGTGAGTTTAAGGAGAATCAGCCCCAGCATTTT
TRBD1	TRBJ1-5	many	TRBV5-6	CASSLRQGLQPQHF	TGTGCCAGCAGTCTTCGACAGGGACTTCAGCCCCAGCATTTT
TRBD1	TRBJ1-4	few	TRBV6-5	CASSYLTFRDRGNMIEKLFF	TGTGCCAGCAGTTATCTCACCTTCCGGGACAGGGGAAATATGATCGAAAAACTGTTTTTT
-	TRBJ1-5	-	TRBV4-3	CASSRDRTSNQPQHF	TGCGCCAGCAGCCGAGACAGGACAAGCAATCAGCCCCAGCATTTT
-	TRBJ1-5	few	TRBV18	CASSPPLLGRSNQPQHF	TGTGCCAGCTCACCACCGCTGTTGGGTCGGAGCAATCAGCCCCAGCATTTT
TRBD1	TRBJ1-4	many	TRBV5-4	CASSSRQGGTNEKLFF	TGTGCCAGCAGCTCGCGACAGGGGGGTACTAATGAAAAACTGTTTTTT